This T cell receptor (beta chain) was recorded in a study of blood T cell repertoires in COVID-19. Study-level information: Spain, Italy and the United States supplied samples that represented acute and convalescent COVID-19. Sources were T cells, B-cell-depleted T cells, or PBMCs; the material itself was cDNA or gDNA.

In the source study's methods: How many nucleated cells were present was estimated from reference gene primer amplification. TCRdb's copy holds only in-frame clones and misses some; the assay was immunoSEQ multiplex PCR. D and trimming come from the DNA, and the V and J calls and clone size come from that table. Among under 150,000 clones listed, around 87% were seen once. This CDR3 comprises 14 residues. V lost 8 bases to trimming and J lost 6 bases, with 20 bases between them. Germline values: CDR1 SEHNR, CDR2 FQNEAQ (reference sequence). Sequencing used peripheral blood. The chain uses TRBV7-9 and TRBJ2-7, with a possible D match to TRBD2 (7 bases). This receptor was obtained from a woman in her forties or fifties who had recovered from COVID-19. CDR3 protein: CASSTVGGAGEQYF. The DNA for the CDR3 is TGTGCCAGCTCAACGGTGGGGGGGGCTGGCGAGCAGTACTTC.